The clone carrying this TCR beta chain was seen many times. No antigen is known for it. With V trimmed by 6 bases and J by 6 bases, 6 bases remained unmatched. CDR1 and CDR2 (germline): DFQATT, SNEGSKA (reference sequence). The CDR3 consists of 14 residues. The data originate from a study of T cell repertoires in cytomegalovirus infection. In the study overall: Matching HLA type and CMV infection were both indicated by public TCR beta signatures.

Study results and limitations: Dominating the ex vivo response were HLA-C-restricted CMV-specific TCR beta clonotypes. The study identified carriers of CMV plus the relevant HLA from cumulative public TCR beta family frequency.

Each CDR3 protein is one row after TCRdb ran MiXCR on the reads. The table lists 250,000 to 350,000 distinct CDR3 sequences, about a quarter of them singletons. Sequencing was performed on PBMCs. This receptor was taken from a human donor in good health (CMV status not recorded). Some clones in this sample may be carry-over from other donors' samples. The chain employs TRBV20-1 and TRBJ2-3, with TRBD2 matching over 13 bases. CDR3 sequence reads: CSARTSGGSDTQYF. The CDR3 DNA follows: TGCAGTGCGCGGACTAGCGGGGGCTCTGATACGCAGTATTTT.